Below are 16 T cell receptor beta chains sequenced from a single sample in a study of T cell changes during pregnancy in multiple sclerosis. Sequencing was performed with immunoSEQ multiplex PCR; in TCRdb, only in-frame clones are kept and a portion is missing. The sample holds about 80,000 clones, 90% to 95% seen once. The source was CD4+ T cells from peripheral blood mononuclear cells, collected before pregnancy. Receptors originate from a female donor with multiple sclerosis, enrolled in a pregnancy study.

The chain joins TRBV30 to TRBJ2-5; D is perhaps TRBD1 (6 bases). Deletions cut 0 bases from V and 4 bases from J, with 12 bases between. CDR3 length equals 14 residues. Germline-derived CDR1 and CDR2 are GTSNPN and SVGIG (reference sequence). The CDR3 loop reads CAWSVSGVGETQYF. The DNA of the CDR3 is TGTGCCTGGAGTGTCTCAGGGGTGGGAGAGACCCAGTACTTC.

This clone was detected once. The chain has TRBV7-9 and TRBJ2-7; the match to TRBD2 covers 8 bases. CDR1 and CDR2 from the germline V gene are SEHNR and FQNEAQ (reference sequence). V shed 2 bases and J 1 base; nucleotides not matched to a gene: 10. CDR3 size: 17 residues. As DNA, the CDR3 is TGTGCCAGCAGCTTAAAGGCAAGCGGGAGAGGTTCCTACGAGCAGTACTTC. Translating it yields CASSLKASGRGSYEQYF.

The rearrangement links TRBV7-9 to TRBJ2-7; 8 bases match TRBD1. Trimming removed 5 bases from V and 4 bases from J; junction bases left unmatched: 13. CDR1 and CDR2 from the germline V gene are SEHNR and FQNEAQ (reference sequence). The CDR3 is 16 residues long. The CDR3 DNA reads as TGTGCCAGCAGCCCCCATGACAGGGGAAGTCCGTACGAGCAGTACTTC. It encodes CASSPHDRGSPYEQYF.

The chain employs TRBV2 and TRBJ2-1; 7 bases fit TRBD2. Germline V gives CDR1 SNHLY, CDR2 FYNNEI. This CDR3 has 14 residues. The trim removed 5 bases at V and 7 bases at J, leaving 8 bases unmatched. The CDR3 region is CASSLWEGRNEQFF. The CDR3 DNA follows: TGTGCCAGCAGTTTGTGGGAGGGCCGGAATGAGCAGTTCTTC.

The chain carries TRBV28 and TRBJ2-7, with a tentative D call TRBD2 (6 bases). This CDR3 contains 15 residues. The germline V gene has CDR1 MDHEN and CDR2 SYDVKM. With 11 bases removed from V and 2 bases from J, the gap between germline ends came to 22 bases. The CDR3 loop is CACEGPGTSPYEQYF. The CDR3 nucleotides are TGTGCCTGCGAAGGTCCCGGGACTTCCCCCTACGAGCAGTACTTC.

The chain is built from TRBV5-4 and TRBJ2-1; 10 bases align to TRBD2. This CDR3 comprises 15 residues. Germline V gives CDR1 SGHNT, CDR2 YYREEE (reference sequence). Trimming removed 5 bases from V and 4 bases from J; junction bases left unmatched: 6. CDR3: CASRFTSGTYNEQFF. DNA for the CDR3: TGTGCCAGCAGATTTACTAGCGGGACGTACAATGAGCAGTTCTTC.

This chain joins TRBV5-4 and TRBJ2-7, with TRBD2 matching over 8 bases. Trimming at V came to 4 bases and at J to 7 bases, leaving 13 bases not matched to a gene. The CDR3 has 15 amino acids. The V gene's germline CDR1 is SGHNT and CDR2 YYREEE (reference sequence). CDR3 protein: CASSKIAGTGYEQYF. DNA for the CDR3: TGTGCCAGCAGCAAAATAGCGGGGACGGGGTATGAGCAGTACTTC.

This clone was seen once. The chain uses TRBV5-5 and TRBJ2-1; 10 positions match TRBD2. Trimming took 1 base from V and 5 from J; bases not matched to a gene: 3. Per germline, CDR1 SGHKS and CDR2 YYEKEE (reference sequence). This CDR3 is 15 amino acids long. The DNA of the CDR3 is TGTGCCAGCAGCTTGTTAGCGGGAGGCAACAATGAGCAGTTCTTC. Translation: CASSLLAGGNNEQFF.

The chain joins TRBV29-1 to TRBJ2-7; 10 bases align to TRBD2. The junction had 0 bases not matched to a gene; V was cut back by 4 bases and J by 3 bases. Germline CDR1 and CDR2: SQVTM and ANQGSEA. This CDR3 has 12 residues. Here the CDR3 DNA reads TGCAGCGTTGGGACTAGCGGCTACGAGCAGTACTTC. It codes for CSVGTSGYEQYF.

The CDR3 loop is CASSVGTSGPYEQYF. The CDR3 DNA reads as TGTGCCAGCAGCGTAGGTACTAGCGGCCCCTACGAGCAGTACTTC. The chain recombines TRBV9 with TRBJ2-7; TRBD2 matches at 8 bases. The germline gives CDR1 SGDLS, CDR2 YYNGEE. Losses at the gene ends were 0 bases for V and 2 bases for J; bases not matched to a gene: 4. The CDR3 is made up of 15 amino acids.

The chain has TRBV6-6 and TRBJ2-3; 7 nucleotides align to TRBD2. Germline CDR1 is MNHNY and CDR2 is SVGAGI (reference sequence). The CDR3 runs 14 residues. V trimming: 2 bases; J trimming: 8 bases; junction bases outside the gene matches: 7. In DNA form, the CDR3 reads TGTGCCAGCAGTTACGCGGGGGATAGGGTTACGCAGTATTTT. Translated: CASSYAGDRVTQYF.

The V and J genes are TRBV7-9 and TRBJ1-6; 7 nucleotides line up with TRBD1. CDR1 and CDR2 from the germline V gene are SEHNR and FQNEAQ (reference sequence). CDR3 size: 18 residues. The ends lost 2 bases at V and 7 bases at J; junction bases unmatched: 14. CDR3 amino acids: CASSLSVRGPLPNSPLHF. The CDR3 nucleotides are TGTGCCAGCAGCTTATCTGTGAGGGGGCCCCTACCGAATTCACCCCTCCACTTT.

V and J are TRBV6-5 and TRBJ1-3; D uncertain. V dropped 0 bases and J dropped 8 bases, with 8 bases sitting between them. The CDR3 runs 13 residues. Germline V gene sequence: CDR1 MNHEY, CDR2 SVGAGI. CDR3 sequence: CASSYSRGYTIYF. The CDR3, as DNA: TGTGCCAGCAGTTACTCCCGGGGTTACACCATATATTTT.

The V gene is TRBV6-5, the J gene TRBJ1-2, with 10 bases identical to TRBD1. Germline loops: CDR1 MNHEY, CDR2 SVGAGI. The length of the CDR3 is 16 residues. The J segment lost 4 bases and the V segment lost 4 bases, leaving 9 bases of the junction unmatched. CDR3 sequence: CASSSGQGPISYGYTF. The CDR3 DNA reads TGTGCCAGCAGTTCGGGACAGGGGCCAATAAGCTATGGCTACACCTTC.

The V call is TRBV28, the J call TRBJ2-7; D might be TRBD2 (6 bases). CDR1 MDHEN and CDR2 SYDVKM come from the germline V gene. The CDR3 runs to 10 residues. V gave up 11 bases and J gave up 9 bases, with 14 bases separating them. CDR3 sequence reads: CAAGRAGQYF. The CDR3 DNA reads as TGTGCCGCGGGACGGGCGGGGCAGTACTTC.

The chain is built from TRBV28 and TRBJ2-7; 7 bases agree with TRBD2. The V and J ends lost 1 base and 3 bases, in that order; junction bases with no gene match: 9. The CDR3 totals 16 residues. Germline loops: CDR1 MDHEN, CDR2 SYDVKM. CDR3 sequence: CASSLLTGEGYYEQYF. The CDR3 coding sequence is TGTGCCAGCAGTTTATTAACCGGGGAGGGTTACTACGAGCAGTACTTC. Drawing the rest from reference TRBV28 and TRBJ2-7, the complete variable domain is DVKVTQSSRYLVKRTGEKVFLECVQDMDHENMFWYRQDPGLGLRLIYFSYDVKMKEKGDIPEGYSVSREKKERFSLILESASTNQTSMYLCASSLLTGEGYYEQYFGPGTRLTVT.